One sample yielded the 8 T cell receptor beta chains listed below, sequenced in a study of spatial heterogeneity in lung cancer. Time point meaning: sample taken at primary tumor resection. Whole RNA, isolated from tumor, nontumor lung or frozen PBMC, was sequenced without prior sorting. TCRdb ran MiXCR on the 5' RACE reads and lists one entry per CDR3 protein. The sample shows about 53,000 distinct CDR3 sequences, around 7% of them seen only once. This specimen was PBMCs, taken at surgery. Source of these receptors: a female donor with early-stage non-small cell lung cancer.

This clonotype was detected a few times. The J gene is TRBJ2-7, the V gene TRBV28; 10 bases fit TRBD2. V was pared by 6 bases and J by 3 bases, with 8 bases of the junction left unmatched. The germline V gene has CDR1 MDHEN and CDR2 SYDVKM. The CDR3 runs 15 residues. CDR3 DNA sequence: TGTGCCAGCAGCCCCCATAGCGGGGGGTTCTACGAGCAGTACTTC. Its protein is CASSPHSGGFYEQYF.

This clonotype was counted a few times. The chain has TRBV18 and TRBJ1-2; the D is unclear. The germline V gene has CDR1 KGHSH and CDR2 LQKENI. The CDR3 runs to 13 residues. Trimming took 3 bases from V and 3 from J, leaving 8 bases between them. The DNA for the CDR3 is TGTGCCAGCTCACCGGAATTACACTATGGCTACACCTTC. Its protein product is CASSPELHYGYTF.

This clonotype has at least ten counts. The V and J genes are TRBV7-3 and TRBJ2-3; TRBD1 matches at 9 bases. The CDR3 runs 15 residues. The V gene end was trimmed by 4 bases and the J gene end by 4 bases; junction bases not matched to a gene: 6. CDR1 is SGHTA and CDR2 is FQGTGA in the germline V gene. The CDR3 region is CASSSKQGAPDTQYF. CDR3 bases: TGTGCCAGCAGCTCCAAACAGGGGGCCCCAGATACGCAGTATTTT.

This chain connects TRBV6-1 to TRBJ2-7; maybe TRBD1 (6 bases). This CDR3 contains 14 residues. From germline, CDR1 is MNHNS and CDR2 SASEGT. Trimming took 6 bases from V and 2 from J, leaving 14 bases between them. CDR3 nucleotide sequence: TGTGCCAGCAGCGCGACAGGTGTTACCTACGAGCAGTACTTC. Encoded protein: CASSATGVTYEQYF.

This clonotype showed up many times. The V call is TRBV4-1, the J call TRBJ2-2; TRBD1 matches at 9 bases. The V segment lost 9 bases and the J segment 6 bases; nucleotides outside the gene matches: 20. Germline CDR1 is MGHRA and CDR2 is YSYEKL. CDR3 size: 18 residues. Here the CDR3 reads CASGRGQGNLREPGELFF. The DNA for the CDR3 is TGCGCCAGTGGCCGGGGACAGGGAAATCTTAGGGAGCCCGGGGAGCTGTTTTTT.

This clonotype was seen ten or more times. CDR3 DNA: TGCGCCAGCAAACCGGGACAGGGGTCGAGGATAGCCGGGGAGCTGTTTTTT. Translating gives CASKPGQGSRIAGELFF. The chain combines TRBV23-1 with TRBJ2-2; 10 nucleotides align to TRBD1. TRBV23-1 is reported as an ORF; its role is uncertain. Unmatched junction bases numbered 14, after V lost 7 bases and J lost 6 bases. The CDR3 is 17 amino acids.

This clonotype was detected many times. The rearrangement uses TRBV7-9 and TRBJ1-2, with D maybe TRBD1 (5 bases). This CDR3 is built from 13 residues. CDR1 and CDR2 from the germline V gene are SEHNR and FQNEAQ (reference sequence). Between the trimmed V and J ends, which lost 4 bases and 14 bases, there was a span of 20 bases. The CDR3 here is CASSSGTSGTWTF. CDR3 bases: TGTGCCAGCAGCTCCGGGACTTCCGGAACGTGGACCTTC. Filled out from reference TRBV7-9 and TRBJ1-2, the complete variable domain reads DTGVSQNPRHKITKRGQNVTFRCDPISEHNRLYWYRQTLGQGPEFLTYFQNEAQLEKSRLLSDRFSAERPKGSFSTLEIQRTEQGDSAMYLCASSSGTSGTWTFGSGTRLTVV.

This clonotype was found many times. This chain uses TRBV20-1 with TRBJ2-5; a weak D match, TRBD2 (7 bases). The germline CDR1 and CDR2 sequences are DFQATT and SNEGSKA (reference sequence). V was shortened by 6 bases and J by 5 bases, with 19 bases between the two germline ends. The CDR3 runs to 14 residues. Here the CDR3 DNA reads TGCAGTGCAAAGGGGGGGGGACGCTGGGAGACCCAGTACTTC. Translated: CSAKGGGRWETQYF.